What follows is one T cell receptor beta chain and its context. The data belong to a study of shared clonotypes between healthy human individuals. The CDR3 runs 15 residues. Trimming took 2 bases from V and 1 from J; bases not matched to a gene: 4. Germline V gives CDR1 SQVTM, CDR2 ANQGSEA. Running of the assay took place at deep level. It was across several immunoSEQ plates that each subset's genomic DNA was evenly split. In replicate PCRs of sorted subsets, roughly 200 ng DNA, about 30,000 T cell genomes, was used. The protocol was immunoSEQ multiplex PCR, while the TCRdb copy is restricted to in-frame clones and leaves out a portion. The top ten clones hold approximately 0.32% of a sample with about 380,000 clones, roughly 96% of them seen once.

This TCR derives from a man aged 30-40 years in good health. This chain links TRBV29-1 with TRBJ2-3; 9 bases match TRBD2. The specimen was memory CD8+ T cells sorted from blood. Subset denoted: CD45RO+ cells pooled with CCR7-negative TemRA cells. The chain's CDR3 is CSVERGTSRTDTQYF. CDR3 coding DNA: TGCAGCGTTGAAAGAGGGACTAGCCGCACAGATACGCAGTATTTT.